This section outlines one TCR delta chain sequence together with its context. This may be a read error, as it is one base from a much larger clone. Trimming removed 0 bases from V and 0 bases from J, with 29 bases in between. In germline, CDR1 is TSWWSYY, CDR2 QGS. The CDR3 has 22 amino acids. The data were taken from a study of gamma-delta chains in newborns, infants, children. Turning to the study itself: Microbial exposure reportedly drives polyclonal innate γδ T cell expansion after birth.

TCRdb fed the reads to CATT. The data hold 2,500 to 3,500 delta-chain clones, with 51% observed a single time. Specimen: blood. The rearrangement uses TRDV1 and TRDJ1, with D possibly matching TRDD2 (7 bases). The sequence was collected from a child who received the measles vaccine. The CDR3 region has the DNA TGTGCTCTTGGGGAACTCCCTTCCTTCCTTTTCTTCTGGGGTGGGGACACCGATAAACTCATCTTT. This gives the protein CALGELPSFLFFWGGDTDKLIF.